This T cell receptor beta chain was identified during a study of cytomegalovirus exposure and HLA in healthy donors. The donors formed part of the approximately 110-subject validation cohort, distinct from the approximately 670-subject first cohort. Clones were sequenced by immunoSEQ multiplex PCR, and TCRdb holds only the in-frame ones, with some missing. This sample carries hundreds of thousands of clones, around nine tenths of them seen once, and the ten largest clones take roughly 2%. Findings and limits, study-wide: In vitro checks showed that a few CMV-associated chains really do target CMV antigens. Cytomegalovirus association was listed for approximately 160 TCR beta chains.

V was clipped by 0 bases and J by 9 bases, with 12 bases between them. Germline CDR1 SGHRS, CDR2 YFSETQ. The CDR3 totals 14 residues. As to this clone: Its matching antigen is unknown.

The receptor was derived from a woman aged 18-35 years in good health and CMV-seropositive. The chain couples TRBV5-1 to TRBJ2-2, with D tentatively TRBD2 (5 bases). Sequencing input: PBMCs. The CDR3 nucleotides read TGCGCCAGCAGCTTGGGCGCTAGCAGCAGGGAGCTGTTTTTT. The encoded protein is CASSLGASSRELFF.